This T cell receptor beta chain appears in the sequencing data of a study of T cells in Graves' hyperthyroidism and ophthalmopathy. On the study more broadly: Blood from the periphery was taken at initial diagnosis, before any treatment. Study observations and caveats: Prediction of ophthalmopathy progression came a median roughly 7.1 months pre-onset.

CDR1 is LNHDA and CDR2 is SQIVND in the germline V gene (reference sequence). Trimming stripped 10 bases from V and 7 bases from J, with 19 bases between. The CDR3 loop spans 13 amino acids. This clonotype was found a few times. The antigen is not known. PBMCs were sourced from less than 12 ml fresh peripheral blood. The source material, RNA transcripts, was used to amplify TCR beta CDR3 regions. Using the HTBI primer set, a first-round RT-PCR was run on the TCR CDR3. TCRdb recomputed calls from the multiplex PCR reads with MiXCR, one row per CDR3 protein. Of more than 500,000 distinct CDR3 sequences detected, roughly a sixth appear once; the ten largest clones hold approximately 32%.

V gene TRBV19 combines with J gene TRBJ2-5, with D perhaps matching TRBD1 (6 bases). Sample: blood. The origin of this receptor is a woman aged 25 to 39 with Graves' ophthalmopathy. The CDR3 nucleotides are TGTGCCACCGTACAGGGACCCCGCGGGACCCAGTACTTC. Amino acid sequence: CATVQGPRGTQYF.